This T cell receptor (beta chain) was found in a study of blood T cell repertoires in COVID-19. Study summary: Researchers got acute and convalescent COVID-19 samples from the United States, Italy and Spain. The analysed material was cDNA or gDNA that came from T cells, B-cell-depleted T cells, or PBMCs.

The CDR3 consists of 15 residues. Germline CDR1 and CDR2: MNHNS and SASEGT. Deletions cut 2 bases from V and 2 bases from J, with 13 bases between. This clone was observed once. Per the original methods: Amplification of reference gene primers was used by the study to estimate nucleated cell counts. Libraries were prepared by immunoSEQ multiplex PCR; TCRdb keeps only in-frame clonotypes and omits some of them. V, J and clone size are taken as reported in that table, and D and trimming were inferred from the DNA itself. The sample consists of around 200,000 clones, 85% to 90% of them appearing once. The sequenced sample consisted of peripheral blood. The chain joins TRBV6-1 to TRBJ2-7; D is possibly TRBD1 (6 bases). This receptor was obtained from a man aged 60 to 69 who had recovered from COVID-19. The CDR3 here is CASSEPQGITYEQYF. Here the CDR3 DNA reads TGTGCCAGCAGTGAACCCCAGGGGATCACCTACGAGCAGTACTTC.